Shown below are 21 T cell receptor beta chains from a single sample sequenced in a study of cytomegalovirus exposure and HLA in healthy donors. The PCR contained 60 Vbeta and 13 Jbeta primers. TCRdb's copy holds only in-frame clones and misses some; the assay was immunoSEQ multiplex PCR. Counted here are roughly 180,000 clones, roughly 88% occurring once; the ten biggest clones make up more than 0.95%. Sequencing was performed on PBMCs. These receptors were taken from a girl aged 2 to 10 in good health and CMV-seropositive.

This clone was seen more than once but under ten times. The J gene is TRBJ1-2, the V gene TRBV5-6; 8 positions agree with TRBD1. The ends lost 4 bases at V and 4 bases at J; junction bases unmatched: 12. CDR1 SGHDT and CDR2 YYEEEE come from the germline V gene. The CDR3 is 16 residues long. The CDR3 protein is CASSPVGQGAGYGYTF. The CDR3 coding sequence is TGTGCCAGCAGCCCCGTCGGGCAGGGGGCGGGCTATGGCTACACCTTC.

V gene TRBV14 combines with J gene TRBJ2-7; D remains unclear. This CDR3 has 11 residues. CDR1 is SGHDN, CDR2 FVKESK, per germline. Trimming left V 0 bases short and J 6 bases short, with 3 bases between. The CDR3 region is CASSQESEQYF. The CDR3 DNA sequence: TGTGCCAGCAGCCAAGAGAGCGAGCAGTACTTC.

In the case of this clone: Other DNA sequences in the same sample also yield this CDR3. This rearrangement joins TRBV6-5 to TRBJ2-7, with D maybe TRBD2 (6 bases). Germline loops: CDR1 MNHEY, CDR2 SVGAGI. Trimming shortened V by 0 bases and J by 4 bases, and 7 bases separated the two germline ends. The CDR3 is 13 amino acids. The CDR3 nucleotides are TGTGCCAGCAGTTACTCGCGGGGTTACGAGCAGTACTTC. It encodes CASSYSRGYEQYF.

This chain links TRBV10-3 with TRBJ1-2; TRBD1 agrees at 9 bases. Looked up from germline, CDR1 is ENHRY and CDR2 is SYGVKD. This CDR3 has 14 amino acids. With V trimmed by 6 bases and J by 2 bases, 4 bases remained unmatched. CDR3 in amino acids: CAIRGDRVNYGYTF. The DNA of the CDR3 is TGTGCCATCAGGGGGGACAGGGTAAACTATGGCTACACCTTC.

This clone was counted between two and nine times. The genes are TRBV7-9 and TRBJ1-3; TRBD1 is a possible D gene (5 bases). The CDR3 loop spans 14 amino acids. Germline CDR1 is SEHNR and CDR2 is FQNEAQ (reference sequence). The V gene lost 4 bases and the J gene lost 8 bases, with 15 bases spanning the gap. CDR3 DNA sequence: TGTGCCAGCAGCTCGCCAGGAGGGGCGGACACCATATATTTT. It yields the protein CASSSPGGADTIYF. Looking up the rest from reference TRBV7-9 and TRBJ1-3 gives the full variable domain: DTGVSQNPRHKITKRGQNVTFRCDPISEHNRLYWYRQTLGQGPEFLTYFQNEAQLEKSRLLSDRFSAERPKGSFSTLEIQRTEQGDSAMYLCASSSPGGADTIYFGEGSWLTVV.

The chain employs TRBV23-1 and TRBJ2-3; TRBD2 agrees at 8 bases. TRBV23-1 belongs to the ORF category, with a function that is uncertain. This CDR3 has 19 amino acids. With V trimmed by 6 bases and J by 2 bases, 19 bases remained unmatched. CDR3 loop: CASRQHNSGSGLYTDTQYF. CDR3 DNA sequence: TGCGCCAGCAGGCAACACAACAGCGGGAGCGGTCTGTACACAGATACGCAGTATTTT.

This sequence joins TRBV2 and TRBJ2-6; no clear D. Germline V gene data show CDR1 as SNHLY and CDR2 as FYNNEI. The V end lost 3 bases, the J end lost 0 bases, and 9 bases lay between the germline ends. There are 16 residues in the CDR3. CDR3 in amino acids: CASSDLSRSGANVLTF. The CDR3 nucleotides are TGTGCCAGCAGTGATCTGTCGCGCTCTGGGGCCAACGTCCTGACTTTC. The full variable domain, completed using reference TRBV2 and TRBJ2-6, is EPEVTQTPSHQVTQMGQEVILRCVPISNHLYFYWYRQILGQKVEFLVSFYNNEISEKSEIFDDQFSVERPDGSNFTLKIRSTKLEDSAMYFCASSDLSRSGANVLTFGAGSRLTVL.

The gene calls are TRBV6-5 and TRBJ2-5; 8 nucleotides line up with TRBD1. Germline lookup yields CDR1 MNHEY and CDR2 SVGAGI. The CDR3 extends over 12 amino acids. With V trimmed by 6 bases and J by 7 bases, 4 bases remained unmatched. The chain's CDR3 is CASSQDRGTQYF. CDR3 DNA sequence: TGTGCCAGCAGCCAAGACAGGGGGACCCAGTACTTC.

With regard to this clone: Additional DNA sequences in this sample encode the identical CDR3. V usage is TRBV27 and J usage is TRBJ1-1; a possible D gene is TRBD1 (5 bases). V was clipped by 2 bases and J by 5 bases, with 9 bases between them. The CDR3 spans 13 residues. Germline lookup yields CDR1 MNHEY and CDR2 SMNVEV (reference sequence). CDR3 region: CASSLGRDTEAFF. The CDR3 nucleotides are TGTGCCAGCAGTTTAGGCAGGGATACTGAAGCTTTCTTT.

This chain uses TRBV30 with TRBJ1-1; 7 bases fit TRBD1. Per germline, CDR1 GTSNPN and CDR2 SVGIG (reference sequence). V shed 1 base, J shed 11 bases, and the junction held 7 bases outside the gene matches. The CDR3 is made up of 12 amino acids. CDR3 loop: CAWSGTGLAAFF. CDR3 DNA sequence: TGTGCCTGGAGTGGGACAGGCCTTGCGGCTTTCTTT.

The chain couples TRBV15 to TRBJ2-1, with 16 bases aligning to TRBD2. In germline, CDR1 is LNHNV, CDR2 YYDKDF (reference sequence). V lost 1 base and J lost 8; bases outside the gene matches: 8. The CDR3 runs 18 residues. CDR3 sequence reads: CATSRVVGLAGGRDEQFF. The CDR3 bases are TGTGCCACCAGCAGAGTGGTGGGACTAGCGGGGGGGCGGGATGAGCAGTTCTTC.

The chain carries TRBV7-3 and TRBJ1-2, with 7 bases matching TRBD1. V lost 4 bases to trimming and J lost 8 bases; unmatched junction nucleotides: 7. Per the germline V gene, CDR1 is SGHTA and CDR2 is FQGTGA. The CDR3 length is 13 residues. The CDR3 nucleotides read TGTGCCAGCAGCTCGGAACAGGGGAGGGGCTACACCTTC. Protein product: CASSSEQGRGYTF. Drawing the rest from reference TRBV7-3 and TRBJ1-2, the complete variable domain is GAGVSQTPSNKVTEKGKYVELRCDPISGHTALYWYRQSLGQGPEFLIYFQGTGAADDSGLPNDRFFAVRPEGSVSTLKIQRTERGDSAVYLCASSSEQGRGYTFGSGTRLTVV.

The V call is TRBV6-5, the J call TRBJ2-7; possible D gene TRBD2, 5 bases. This CDR3 contains 13 residues. Germline values: CDR1 MNHEY, CDR2 SVGAGI. V was pared by 6 bases and J by 2 bases, with 11 bases between. The CDR3 region is CASRPRGPYEQYF. CDR3 coding DNA: TGTGCCAGCAGGCCCCGCGGGCCCTACGAGCAGTACTTC.

As DNA, the CDR3 is TGTGCCAGCAGTGGCCGGGACAGGGGGCATAATGAGCAGTTCTTC. Translated: CASSGRDRGHNEQFF. This chain links TRBV2 with TRBJ2-1; 12 bases match TRBD1. This CDR3 contains 15 residues. Germline trimming cut 4 bases from V and 7 bases from J; bases unmatched to any gene: 5. Germline V CDR1 and CDR2: SNHLY, FYNNEI. Supplemented by reference TRBV2 and TRBJ2-1, the full variable domain reads EPEVTQTPSHQVTQMGQEVILRCVPISNHLYFYWYRQILGQKVEFLVSFYNNEISEKSEIFDDQFSVERPDGSNFTLKIRSTKLEDSAMYFCASSGRDRGHNEQFFGPGTRLTVL.

The chain employs TRBV7-6 and TRBJ2-1; D is unresolved. The CDR3 runs 12 residues. Trimming took off 4 bases at V and 6 bases at J, with 7 bases between the two ends. Germline CDR1 SGHVS, CDR2 FNYEAQ. CDR3 bases: TGTGCCAGCAGCTACTTGCCCAATGAGCAGTTCTTC. Its translation is CASSYLPNEQFF. The complete variable domain, with remaining parts taken from reference TRBV7-6 and TRBJ2-1, reads GAGVSQSPRYKVTKRGQDVALRCDPISGHVSLYWYRQALGQGPEFLTYFNYEAQQDKSGLPNDRFSAERPEGSISTLTIQRTEQRDSAMYRCASSYLPNEQFFGPGTRLTVL.

The rearrangement uses TRBV11-2 and TRBJ2-2; 8 bases map to TRBD2. V shed 5 bases and J 7 bases; nucleotides not matched to a gene: 12. CDR3 size: 16 residues. The germline V gene has CDR1 SGHAT and CDR2 FQNNGV. In DNA, the CDR3 is TGTGCCAGCAGCGACGATCGGACTAGCTTACACGGGGAGCTGTTTTTT. As protein: CASSDDRTSLHGELFF.

In DNA form, the CDR3 reads TGCGCCAGCAGTCCTACTAGCGGGAGGACCTACGAGCAGTACTTC. This gives the protein CASSPTSGRTYEQYF. This rearrangement joins TRBV5-1 to TRBJ2-7, with TRBD2 identical over 12 bases. Germline trimming cut 5 bases from V and 2 bases from J; bases unmatched to any gene: 5. Germline lookup yields CDR1 SGHRS and CDR2 YFSETQ. The CDR3 has 15 amino acids.

The chain recombines TRBV5-8 with TRBJ1-2; 8 nucleotides match TRBD1. CDR3 length: 13 amino acids. Germline V lookup: CDR1 SGHTS, CDR2 YDEGEE. The junction had 3 bases not matched to a gene; V was cut back by 4 bases and J by 4 bases. CDR3 region: CASSRTGLYGYTF. The CDR3, as DNA: TGTGCCAGCAGCCGGACAGGGCTCTATGGCTACACCTTC.

This sequence joins TRBV9 and TRBJ2-5; D possibly corresponds to TRBD1 (5 bases). V was pared by 1 base and J by 4 bases, with 11 bases between. Germline V gives CDR1 SGDLS, CDR2 YYNGEE. The CDR3 extends over 14 amino acids. The DNA for the CDR3 is TGTGCCAGCAGCGTAAAGGGGTGGGGAGAGACCCAGTACTTC. Encoded protein: CASSVKGWGETQYF.

This chain connects TRBV10-2 to TRBJ1-3, with D uncertain. The CDR3 totals 16 residues. The V end was cut by 0 bases, the J end by 3 bases, with 12 bases between. CDR1 is WSHSY, CDR2 SAAADI, per germline. CDR3 region: CASSESSGDGGNTIYF. The CDR3 DNA reads as TGCGCCAGCAGTGAGTCTTCTGGAGACGGTGGAAACACCATATATTTT.

The chain combines TRBV29-1 with TRBJ2-6; a possible D gene is TRBD1 (6 bases). Germline CDR1 is SQVTM and CDR2 is ANQGSEA. There are 15 residues in the CDR3. V dropped 4 bases and J dropped 0 bases, with 10 bases sitting between them. The CDR3 spells CSVATGSSGANVLTF. The CDR3 coding sequence is TGCAGCGTTGCAACAGGGAGCTCTGGGGCCAACGTCCTGACTTTC.